These T cell receptor beta chains were read from a single sample in a study of graft-versus-host responses after intestinal transplantation. Their specific antigens are unknown. Clones were sequenced by immunoSEQ multiplex PCR, and TCRdb holds only the in-frame ones, with some missing. The table shows around 77,000 clones, with just under 95% occurring only once. The sample in question was unstimulated CD8+ T cells sorted from spleen or lymph node cells, obtained before intestinal transplant. These receptors were collected from a human donor who received an intestinal transplant. CDR3s include the opening cysteine and the closing phenylalanine or tryptophan. A D gene is named only where the DNA matches it firmly.

D gene: .; J gene: TRBJ2-1; CDR3 length: 14; V gene: TRBV28; CDR3 protein: CASSSPTYNNEQFF; CDR3 DNA: TGTGCCAGCAGTTCTCCGACCTATAACAATGAGCAGTTCTTC
D gene: .; J gene: TRBJ2-1; CDR3 length: 15; V gene: TRBV29-1; CDR3 protein: CSVEKLERGYNEQFF; CDR3 DNA: TGCAGCGTTGAAAAACTAGAGCGTGGATACAATGAGCAGTTCTTC
D gene: .; J gene: TRBJ2-5; CDR3 length: 14; V gene: TRBV4-2; CDR3 protein: CASSQVLVSETQYF; CDR3 DNA: TGTGCCAGCAGCCAAGTGTTAGTTTCAGAGACCCAGTACTTC
D gene: .; J gene: TRBJ2-7; CDR3 length: 14; V gene: TRBV2; CDR3 protein: CASTRSGVTYEQYF; CDR3 DNA: TGTGCCAGCACCCGTAGTGGAGTAACCTACGAGCAGTACTTC
D gene: .; J gene: TRBJ2-7; CDR3 length: 14; V gene: TRBV6-6; CDR3 protein: CASSYGRALYEQYF; CDR3 DNA: TGTGCCAGCAGTTACGGCAGGGCACTCTACGAGCAGTACTTC
D gene: TRBD2; J gene: TRBJ2-1; CDR3 length: 13; V gene: TRBV9; CDR3 protein: CASSIQLASEQFF; CDR3 DNA: TGTGCCAGCAGCATTCAACTAGCGAGTGAGCAGTTCTTC
D gene: TRBD1; J gene: TRBJ2-7; CDR3 length: 14; V gene: TRBV30; CDR3 protein: CAWSYTGGQDEQYF; CDR3 DNA: TGTGCCTGGAGTTATACAGGGGGTCAGGACGAGCAGTACTTC
D gene: TRBD1; J gene: TRBJ1-2; CDR3 length: 15; V gene: TRBV9; CDR3 protein: CASSVDRQGANGYTF; CDR3 DNA: TGTGCCAGCAGCGTAGATCGGCAGGGGGCGAATGGCTACACCTTC
D gene: .; J gene: TRBJ2-5; CDR3 length: 15; V gene: TRBV9; CDR3 protein: CASSVAGREQETQYF; CDR3 DNA: TGTGCCAGCAGCGTAGCTGGGCGGGAACAAGAGACCCAGTACTTC
D gene: TRBD1; J gene: TRBJ2-5; CDR3 length: 14; V gene: TRBV5-6; CDR3 protein: CASSFGTGVETQYF; CDR3 DNA: TGTGCCAGCAGCTTCGGGACAGGGGTTGAGACCCAGTACTTC
D gene: TRBD1; J gene: TRBJ2-1; CDR3 length: 17; V gene: TRBV18; CDR3 protein: CASSKNPTGSSYNEQFF; CDR3 DNA: TGTGCCAGCTCGAAAAACCCGACAGGGAGCTCCTACAATGAGCAGTTCTTC
D gene: .; J gene: TRBJ1-2; CDR3 length: 14; V gene: TRBV7-9; CDR3 protein: CASTLQRGKGGYTF; CDR3 DNA: TGTGCCAGCACCCTACAGAGGGGGAAGGGTGGCTACACCTTC
D gene: TRBD2; J gene: TRBJ2-2; CDR3 length: 15; V gene: TRBV6-5; CDR3 protein: CASSYLSGRAGELFF; CDR3 DNA: TGTGCCAGCAGTTACCTTAGCGGGAGGGCAGGGGAGCTGTTTTTT
D gene: .; J gene: TRBJ1-1; CDR3 length: 13; V gene: TRBV6-6; CDR3 protein: CASSSGGNTEAFF; CDR3 DNA: TGTGCCAGCAGTTCGGGGGGGAACACTGAAGCTTTCTTT
D gene: .; J gene: TRBJ2-1; CDR3 length: 16; V gene: TRBV7-9; CDR3 protein: CASSLAEWKTTNEQFF; CDR3 DNA: TGTGCCAGCAGCTTAGCGGAGTGGAAAACCACTAATGAGCAGTTCTTC
D gene: .; J gene: TRBJ2-7; CDR3 length: 14; V gene: TRBV5-1; CDR3 protein: CASSLGDSSYEQYF; CDR3 DNA: TGCGCCAGCAGCTTGGGAGACAGCTCCTACGAGCAGTACTTC
D gene: .; J gene: TRBJ2-7; CDR3 length: 11; V gene: TRBV7-9; CDR3 protein: CASSLDLEQYF; CDR3 DNA: TGTGCCAGCAGCTTAGATCTCGAGCAGTACTTC
D gene: .; J gene: TRBJ2-5; CDR3 length: 14; V gene: TRBV7-9; CDR3 protein: CASSHPAGQETQYF; CDR3 DNA: TGTGCCAGCAGCCACCCGGCTGGACAAGAGACCCAGTACTTC
D gene: TRBD1; J gene: TRBJ2-7; CDR3 length: 19; V gene: TRBV7-9; CDR3 protein: CASSSSFGFGQGIFYEQYF; CDR3 DNA: TGTGCCAGCAGCTCCAGCTTCGGTTTCGGACAGGGGATTTTCTACGAGCAGTACTTC
D gene: .; J gene: TRBJ1-2; CDR3 length: 15; V gene: TRBV10-2; CDR3 protein: CASSESGVLRYGYTF; CDR3 DNA: TGCGCCAGCAGTGAGTCGGGGGTATTACGCTATGGCTACACCTTC
D gene: .; J gene: TRBJ1-1; CDR3 length: 13; V gene: TRBV6-4; CDR3 protein: CASSEERGNEAFF; CDR3 DNA: TGTGCCAGCAGTGAAGAGAGAGGAAACGAAGCTTTCTTT
D gene: TRBD2; J gene: TRBJ2-1; CDR3 length: 18; V gene: TRBV13; CDR3 protein: CASSLVLTTSGILNEQFF; CDR3 DNA: TGTGCCAGCAGCTTAGTTTTAACGACTAGCGGGATTCTCAATGAGCAGTTCTTC